The rows below give T cell receptor beta chains drawn from one sample of a study of blood T cell repertoires in COVID-19. The method was immunoSEQ multiplex PCR; TCRdb's version includes in-frame clones alone and lacks a portion of them. Counted here are around 50,000 clones, about 90% occurring once; the ten biggest clones make up about 3.2%. The source material was peripheral blood. The receptors were gathered from a human donor in a cohort sampled during active COVID-19. Each CDR3 is given with its conserved first and last residue. The D gene is left open where the match is weak. Size is omitted from some rows. Given values are once, few, many or a class for expanded clones.

D	J	V	size	DNA	CDR3
TRBD1	TRBJ1-5	TRBV2	.	TGTGCCAGCGGTTCAGGGGGCTTTCAGCCCCAGCATTTT	CASGSGGFQPQHF
.	TRBJ2-3	TRBV12-3/TRBV12-4	.	TGTGCCAGCAGCACCCAGGGAGATACGCAGTATTTT	CASSTQGDTQYF
TRBD1	TRBJ2-7	TRBV2	.	TGTGCCAGCAGTGCCGAAAGGGGGCGTCTCGAGCAGTACTTC	CASSAERGRLEQYF
TRBD2	TRBJ2-3	TRBV2	.	TGTGCCAGCAGTAATAGCGGGGGGTCCAGCACAGATACGCAGTATTTT	CASSNSGGSSTDTQYF
.	TRBJ2-7	TRBV6-2/TRBV6-3	.	TGTGCCAGCAGCACCGGGGTCTACGAGCAGTACTTC	CASSTGVYEQYF
TRBD1	TRBJ1-2	TRBV6-5	.	TGTGCCAGCAGGCCAGGGGGCAGGTCTGGCTACACCTTC	CASRPGGRSGYTF
.	TRBJ1-1	TRBV6-6	.	TGTGCCAGCGGGCGTGCGGAGGGCACTGAAGCTTTCTTT	CASGRAEGTEAFF
.	TRBJ2-3	TRBV10-2	.	TGCGCCAGCAGTGAGTCAGCCACAGATACGCAGTATTTT	CASSESATDTQYF
TRBD1	TRBJ1-3	TRBV5-1	.	TGCGCCAGCAGCAAGGGACAGCCGGGAAACACCATATATTTT	CASSKGQPGNTIYF
.	TRBJ2-1	TRBV7-2	.	TGTGCCAGCAGCTGGCCCCGGGGGGCAAATGAGCAGTTCTTC	CASSWPRGANEQFF
.	TRBJ1-2	TRBV5-1	.	TGCGCCAGCAGCTTGGATCCAGTCTATGGCTACACCTTC	CASSLDPVYGYTF
.	TRBJ2-5	TRBV5-6	.	TGTGCCAGCAGCTTGTATCGAGGGGAGACCCAGTACTTC	CASSLYRGETQYF
TRBD1	TRBJ2-7	TRBV15	once	TGTGCCACCAGGGGGACAGGGGGTTTCTACGAGCAGTACTTC	CATRGTGGFYEQYF
TRBD1	TRBJ1-2	TRBV5-6	.	TGTGCCAGCAGCTTGTCGCAGGGGGCTGGTGGCTACACCTTC	CASSLSQGAGGYTF
.	TRBJ1-2	TRBV5-1	.	TGCGCCAGCAGCTTGGAAGTCAGGGCGGGAGGCTACACCTTC	CASSLEVRAGGYTF
TRBD1	TRBJ2-7	TRBV3-1/TRBV3-2	.	TGTGCCAGCAGCCAGAGACAGGGGATAGTGGACGAGCAGTACTTC	CASSQRQGIVDEQYF
TRBD1	TRBJ1-5	TRBV7-8	.	TGTGCCAGCAGCTTAGACAGGGGAGAATTTTCGGCCCAGCATTTT	CASSLDRGEFSAQHF
TRBD1	TRBJ2-1	TRBV5-6	.	TGTGCCAGCAGCTTGGCCTGGACAGGGGGCCTAAGAGATGAGCAGTTCTTC	CASSLAWTGGLRDEQFF
TRBD1	TRBJ2-2	TRBV7-6	.	TGTGCCAGCAGCCGGACAGGGTCGAACACCGGGGAGCTGTTTTTT	CASSRTGSNTGELFF
.	TRBJ2-1	TRBV27	.	TGTGCCATCCCACAAATCCCGATGGTAGCGGCTAAAAAAGCCGAGCAGTTCTTC	CAIPQIPMVAAKKAEQFF
.	TRBJ1-2	TRBV2	.	TGTGCCAGCAGTGTTGAGGGGGACTATGGCTACACCTTC	CASSVEGDYGYTF
TRBD2	TRBJ2-1	TRBV6-6	.	TGTGCCACCCGAGGACTAGCGGGAGGGAGCCACAATGAGCAGTTCTTC	CATRGLAGGSHNEQFF
TRBD1	TRBJ2-5	TRBV7-8	.	TGTGCCAGCAGCAGAGACAGGGCAGAGACCCAGTACTTC	CASSRDRAETQYF
.	TRBJ1-4	TRBV11-1	medium-sized	TGTGCCACCCGAAGACCCCGGGTGGGAAAACTGTTTTTT	CATRRPRVGKLFF
TRBD2	TRBJ2-1	TRBV5-1	.	TGCGCCAGCAGCTTGGAAACTAGCGGGAGAAAGTTCTTC	CASSLETSGRKFF
.	TRBJ2-1	TRBV7-8	.	TGTGCCAGCAGCTCCCGTTTTGGCCTGATCAATGAGCAGTTCTTC	CASSSRFGLINEQFF
.	TRBJ2-3	TRBV7-3	.	TGTGCCAGCAGCTTGGCGGAGGGGAATACGCAGTATTTT	CASSLAEGNTQYF
.	TRBJ1-3	TRBV19	.	TGTGCCAGTAGTAGGGGACTGCTTGGTGGAAACACCATATATTTT	CASSRGLLGGNTIYF
.	TRBJ2-1	TRBV18	.	TGTGCCAGCTCACTCGACAGGCCGAATGAGCAGTTCTTC	CASSLDRPNEQFF
TRBD1	TRBJ1-4	TRBV7-2	.	TGTGCCAGCAGCACCCAAGGACAGGGAGATGAAAAACTGTTTTTT	CASSTQGQGDEKLFF
TRBD2	TRBJ2-7	TRBV5-6	once	TGTGCCAGCAGCTTGGCAGGACTAGCCTACGAGCAGTACTTC	CASSLAGLAYEQYF
.	TRBJ2-5	TRBV30	.	TGTGCCTGGAGTACGGCGGGAGAGACCCAGTACTTC	CAWSTAGETQYF
.	TRBJ1-4	TRBV6-6	.	TGTGCCAGCAGTCCACGCCGCGGCAACTATGCAACTAATGAAAAACTGTTTTTT	CASSPRRGNYATNEKLFF
TRBD1	TRBJ2-3	TRBV5-1	.	TGCGCCAGCAGCGGGGTGCTCAGGGGGACGACAGATACGCAGTATTTT	CASSGVLRGTTDTQYF
TRBD1	TRBJ2-7	TRBV2	.	TGTGCCAGCAGATATCGGGACAGGGAAACCTACGAGCAGTACTTC	CASRYRDRETYEQYF
TRBD1	TRBJ1-2	TRBV9	.	TGTGCCAGCAGCGGCAGATCGACAGGGATCTATGGCTACACCTTC	CASSGRSTGIYGYTF
.	TRBJ1-5	TRBV2	.	TGTGCCAGCAGTGGACAGGTTCGCAATCAGCCCCAGCATTTT	CASSGQVRNQPQHF
.	TRBJ2-6	TRBV7-3	.	TGTGCCAGCAGCTTAGGCCGGGTCTCTGGGGCCAACGTCCTGACTTTC	CASSLGRVSGANVLTF